This TCR beta chain comes out of a study of blood T cell repertoires in COVID-19. Study background: Acute and convalescent COVID-19 specimens originated in the United States, Italy and Spain. T cells, B-cell-depleted T cells, or PBMCs supplied cDNA or gDNA.

Original handling: From reference gene primer amplification, estimates of nucleated cell counts were derived. Measured with immunoSEQ multiplex PCR; TCRdb has only the in-frame clones, and not every one. The DNA was the basis for D and trimming; V, J and clone size are from that table. This sample has roughly 140,000 clones, with roughly 79% found just once. Germline V CDR1 and CDR2: LGHDT, YNNKEL (reference sequence). The CDR3 spans 16 residues. The V gene lost 0 bases and the J gene lost 5 bases, with 14 bases spanning the gap. This chain connects TRBV3-1 (or the pseudogene TRBV3-2) to TRBJ1-5, with a possible D match to TRBD1 (6 bases). The material sequenced was peripheral blood. This receptor was taken from a human donor with acute or convalescent COVID-19. The donor label of this sample is uncertain. The CDR3 protein is CASSQETGPLHQPQHF. The CDR3, as DNA: TGTGCCAGCAGCCAAGAGACAGGACCCCTCCATCAGCCCCAGCATTTT.